A selection of T cell receptor beta chains follows, all from one sample in a study of T cells expressing NK-cell markers. TCRdb reprocessed the 5' RACE reads; each CDR3 protein has one entry and no DNA is given. This sample's table has about 30,000 distinct CDR3 sequences. Sequences were obtained from blood T cells: a sorted CD56 or NKG2C T cell subset, CD4+ or CD8+ T cells, or bulk PBMC T cells (not recorded which). Receptors were obtained from a woman between 18 and 70 years old in good health. The CDR3 runs from the conserved cysteine through the conserved F or W.

TRBJ1-1 | TRBV12-3/TRBV12-4 | CASSVRDTNEAFF
TRBJ2-7 | TRBV19 | CASSIEDRGSYEQYF
TRBJ2-1 | TRBV12-3/TRBV12-4 | CASSQNAGAPYNEQFF
TRBJ2-1 | TRBV7-9 | CASSLVGAGSYNEQFF
TRBJ1-5 | TRBV29-1 | CSVMDRERGQPQHF
TRBJ2-1 | TRBV7-9 | CASSLEGFTDEQFF
TRBJ2-6 | TRBV5-1 | CASGTGAGANVLTF
TRBJ2-2 | TRBV28 | CASSGQGSGELFF
TRBJ2-7 | TRBV12-3/TRBV12-4 | CASSPLGTYEQYF
TRBJ2-1 | TRBV7-9 | CATGLAVNNEQFF